This paragraph reports one T cell receptor (beta chain). The data were taken from a study of blood T cell repertoires in COVID-19. The CDR3 is 15 amino acids. Unmatched junction bases numbered 6, after V lost 3 bases and J lost 9 bases. In germline, CDR1 is KGHDR, CDR2 SFDVKD. Repertoires were generated with immunoSEQ multiplex PCR, while TCRdb's copy carries only in-frame clones and drops some. The table lists roughly 230,000 clones, around four fifths of them singletons, with 5% to 7% in the top ten. The sequenced sample was peripheral blood. The rearrangement joins TRBV24-1 to TRBJ2-1; 11 bases are a match to TRBD2. This receptor was taken from a woman aged 60-75 years with active or convalescent COVID-19. The CDR3 protein is CATSDRTSGLTEQFF. The CDR3 DNA sequence: TGTGCCACCAGTGATCGGACTAGCGGGTTGACTGAGCAGTTCTTC.